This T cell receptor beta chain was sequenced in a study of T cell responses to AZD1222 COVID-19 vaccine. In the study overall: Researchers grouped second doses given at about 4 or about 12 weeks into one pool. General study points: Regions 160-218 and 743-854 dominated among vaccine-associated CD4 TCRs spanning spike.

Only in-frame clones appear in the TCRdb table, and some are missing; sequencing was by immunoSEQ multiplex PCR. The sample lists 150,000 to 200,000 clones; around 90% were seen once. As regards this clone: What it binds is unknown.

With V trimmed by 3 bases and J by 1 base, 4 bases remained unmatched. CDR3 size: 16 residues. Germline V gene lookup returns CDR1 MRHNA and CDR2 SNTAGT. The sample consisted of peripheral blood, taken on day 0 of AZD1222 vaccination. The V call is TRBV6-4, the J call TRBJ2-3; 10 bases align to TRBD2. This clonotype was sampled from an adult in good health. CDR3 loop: CASSDLAGAGTDTQYF. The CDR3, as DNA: TGTGCCAGCAGTGATCTAGCGGGAGCGGGCACAGATACGCAGTATTTT.